Below are 15 T cell receptor beta chains sequenced from a single sample in a study of regulatory T cells in long-lasting Graves disease. Described time point: persistent/refractory GD, antithyroid drugs over 5 years with positive TRAb. There was RNA extracted from PBMCs, and the TCR library was made from it. CDR3 regions were amplified by Arm-PCR using iRepertoire HTBI primers to build TCR beta libraries. One entry per CDR3 protein results from TCRdb running MiXCR on the multiplex PCR reads. Of 600,000 to 850,000 distinct CDR3 sequences in the sample, about 32% were seen once. Specimen: peripheral blood mononuclear cells (PBMCs), collected when the disease was refractory, from a patient treated with antithyroid drugs. These receptors were obtained from a female donor with Graves disease.

Only a few counts were recorded for this clonotype. V gene TRBV19 combines with J gene TRBJ1-1, with 7 nucleotides matching TRBD1. The junction had 7 bases not matched to a gene; V was cut back by 6 bases and J by 9 bases. This CDR3 region has 12 residues. Germline values: CDR1 LNHDA, CDR2 SQIVND (reference sequence). The CDR3 DNA reads TGTGCCAGTAGCTTCCGACAGGGCCAAGCTTTCTTT. It encodes CASSFRQGQAFF.

In the case of this clonotype: One base away lies a much larger clone, so this may be a sequencing read error. The chain combines TRBV6-5 with TRBJ1-2; D is ambiguous. CDR3 size: 13 residues. Germline-derived CDR1 and CDR2 are MNHEY and SVGAGI. Trimming took 2 bases from V and 0 from J, leaving 4 bases between them. CDR3 protein: CASSYRPNYGYTF. The CDR3 coding sequence is TGTGCCAGCAGTTACAGGCCTAACTATGGCTACACCTTC.

The sample holds many counts of this clonotype. This chain connects TRBV2 to TRBJ2-7; 13 bases are shared with TRBD2. The V gene end was trimmed by 5 bases and the J gene end by 4 bases; junction bases not matched to a gene: 14. There are 18 residues in the CDR3. CDR1 is SNHLY and CDR2 is FYNNEI in the germline V gene. The CDR3 loop reads CASSIGLAGALMLYEQYF. The CDR3 DNA is TGTGCCAGCAGTATCGGACTAGCGGGAGCCCTAATGCTGTACGAGCAGTACTTC.

The rearrangement joins TRBV20-1 to TRBJ2-2; 7 bases are shared with TRBD2. Germline CDR1 reads DFQATT; CDR2 reads SNEGSKA (reference sequence). Trimming took 5 bases from V and 3 from J; bases not matched to a gene: 9. The CDR3 sequence is 15 residues long. CDR3 coding DNA: TGCAGTGCTCCCCGGACTAGTAAGGACACCGGGGAGCTGTTTTTT. It yields the protein CSAPRTSKDTGELFF.

The table lists this clonotype with many counts. V gene TRBV2 combines with J gene TRBJ2-7, with 10 positions matching TRBD2. From germline, CDR1 is SNHLY and CDR2 FYNNEI. V gave up 1 base and J gave up 4 bases; unmatched junction bases: 4. The CDR3 loop spans 15 amino acids. The CDR3 sequence: CASSEVAGGAYEQYF. The CDR3, as DNA: TGTGCCAGCAGTGAAGTAGCGGGAGGTGCGTACGAGCAGTACTTC.

The gene calls are TRBV10-2 and TRBJ2-7; TRBD2 matches at 9 bases. Germline V lookup: CDR1 WSHSY, CDR2 SAAADI. The CDR3 covers 13 residues. Unmatched junction bases numbered 7, after V lost 3 bases and J lost 10 bases. CDR3 nucleotides: TGCGCCAGCAGTGAAGCGGGAGGCTACCTCCAGTACTTC. Translating it yields CASSEAGGYLQYF.

This clonotype has a handful of counts. The chain couples TRBV6-2 or TRBV6-3 to TRBJ2-7; perhaps D is TRBD1 or TRBD2 (5 bases each). Germline CDR1 MNHEY, CDR2 SVGEGT. CDR3 size: 13 residues. V gave up 2 bases and J gave up 3 bases, with 8 bases separating them. CDR3 loop: CASSYMGDYEQYF. In nucleotides, the CDR3 is TGTGCCAGCAGTTACATGGGGGACTACGAGCAGTACTTC.

This clonotype showed up many times. The chain carries TRBV12-3 or TRBV12-4 and TRBJ1-1, with 8 bases identical to TRBD1. V lost 8 bases to trimming and J lost 3 bases; unmatched junction nucleotides: 5. CDR3 length: 13 residues. DNA for the CDR3: TGTGCCAGCTGGACAGGGAGGGACACTGAAGCTTTCTTT. Protein product: CASWTGRDTEAFF.

This clonotype was counted a few times. The chain carries TRBV11-1 and TRBJ1-1; weak D call: TRBD1 (6 bases). The CDR3 is made up of 16 amino acids. Germline V gene sequence: CDR1 SGHAT, CDR2 FQDESV (reference sequence). V dropped 2 bases and J dropped 2 bases, with 15 bases sitting between them. CDR3 sequence reads: CASSLSAGGGNTEAFF. CDR3 in DNA: TGTGCCAGCAGCTTAAGTGCCGGTGGGGGCAACACTGAAGCTTTCTTT.

A few counts support this clonotype. CDR3 residues: CSARDRTGWNQPQHF. CDR3 nucleotides: TGCAGTGCTAGAGATAGAACAGGGTGGAATCAGCCCCAGCATTTT. This sequence joins TRBV20-1 and TRBJ1-5, with D maybe TRBD1 (6 bases). Germline V gene lookup returns CDR1 DFQATT and CDR2 SNEGSKA (reference sequence). The V and J ends lost 0 bases and 4 bases respectively, with 13 bases between them. The CDR3 extends over 15 amino acids.

The rearrangement uses TRBV4-2 and TRBJ1-2, with TRBD1 matching over 7 bases. This CDR3 is 15 amino acids long. The V segment lost 4 bases and the J segment 2 bases; nucleotides outside the gene matches: 7. The germline gives CDR1 LGHNA, CDR2 YNFKEQ. The CDR3 loop reads CASSLSRGQNYGYTF. For the CDR3, the DNA is TGTGCCAGCAGCCTTAGTCGGGGACAGAACTATGGCTACACCTTC.

The rearrangement uses TRBV11-2 and TRBJ2-7, with 8 bases fitting TRBD2. The V gene's germline CDR1 is SGHAT and CDR2 FQNNGV. The ends lost 4 bases at V and 3 bases at J; junction bases unmatched: 14. CDR3 size: 17 residues. Here the CDR3 reads CASSSNRERERVYEQYF. CDR3 sequence (DNA): TGTGCCAGCAGCTCCAACAGGGAGCGGGAGAGGGTCTACGAGCAGTACTTC.

This clonotype was counted at least ten times. This chain links TRBV6-1 with TRBJ1-1; TRBD1 agrees at 7 bases. CDR1 is MNHNS, CDR2 SASEGT, per germline. This CDR3 contains 14 residues. After removal of 1 base from V and 9 bases from J, the junction contained 8 bases not matched to a gene. CDR3 sequence reads: CASSEGILQGKAFF. CDR3 nucleotides: TGTGCCAGCAGTGAAGGAATCCTACAGGGGAAAGCTTTCTTT.

The chain employs TRBV30 and TRBJ1-1, with 7 bases that match TRBD1. The CDR3 length is 14 residues. The V segment lost 1 base and the J segment 4 bases; nucleotides outside the gene matches: 6. Germline values: CDR1 GTSNPN, CDR2 SVGIG (reference sequence). The CDR3 loop reads CAWSEGGLGTEAFF. The CDR3 DNA follows: TGTGCCTGGAGTGAAGGGGGCCTGGGCACTGAAGCTTTCTTT.

This chain links TRBV20-1 with TRBJ2-7; TRBD1 is a possible D gene (6 bases). Germline V gene sequence: CDR1 DFQATT, CDR2 SNEGSKA (reference sequence). Trimming shortened V by 6 bases and J by 3 bases, and 12 bases separated the two germline ends. The length of the CDR3 is 12 residues. In DNA form, the CDR3 reads TGCAGTGCAGCCGGGACATACTACGAGCAGTACTTC. It translates to CSAAGTYYEQYF.